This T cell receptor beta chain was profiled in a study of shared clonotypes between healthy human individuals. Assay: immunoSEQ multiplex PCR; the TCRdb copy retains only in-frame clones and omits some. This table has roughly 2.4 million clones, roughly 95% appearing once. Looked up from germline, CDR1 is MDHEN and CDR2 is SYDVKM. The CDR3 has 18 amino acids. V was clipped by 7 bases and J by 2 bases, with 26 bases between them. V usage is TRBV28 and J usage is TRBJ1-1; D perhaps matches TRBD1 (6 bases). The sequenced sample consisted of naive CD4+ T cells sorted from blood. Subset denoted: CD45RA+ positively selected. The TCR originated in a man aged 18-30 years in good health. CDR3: CASTFAPWVPGTNTEAFF. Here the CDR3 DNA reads TGTGCCAGCACCTTCGCTCCCTGGGTCCCCGGGACAAACACTGAAGCTTTCTTT. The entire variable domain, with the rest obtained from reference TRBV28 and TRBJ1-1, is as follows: DVKVTQSSRYLVKRTGEKVFLECVQDMDHENMFWYRQDPGLGLRLIYFSYDVKMKEKGDIPEGYSVSREKKERFSLILESASTNQTSMYLCASTFAPWVPGTNTEAFFGQGTRLTVV.